This T cell receptor (beta chain) was obtained from a study of T cells after yellow fever vaccination. Overall study results and limits: There was a small share of clonotypes that showed up in both the CD4 and CD8 compartments. Post-booster reappearance was seen for most primary-vaccination clones (about 95% CD4, roughly 86% CD8). Weaker in magnitude, the secondary response showed a faster peak on day 5 versus 15.

TCRdb re-called the 5' RACE reads with MiXCR, one entry per CDR3 protein. Among hundreds of thousands of distinct CDR3 sequences listed, approximately 4% were seen once. CDR1 and CDR2 from the germline V gene are SGHNT and YYREEE (reference sequence). The CDR3 spans 12 residues. Trimming removed 5 bases from V and 6 bases from J, with 12 bases in between. This clonotype has a handful of counts. Its antigen is not identified. The material sequenced was PBMCs, taken 5 days after the yellow fever booster vaccination. This receptor was identified in a man aged 18 to 29 who received the YFV17D yellow fever vaccine. This chain connects TRBV5-4 to TRBJ2-7, with D tentatively TRBD2 (6 bases). CDR3 sequence (DNA): TGTGCCAGCAGTCGGCGGGAATCCGAGCAGTACTTC. Its translation: CASSRRESEQYF.